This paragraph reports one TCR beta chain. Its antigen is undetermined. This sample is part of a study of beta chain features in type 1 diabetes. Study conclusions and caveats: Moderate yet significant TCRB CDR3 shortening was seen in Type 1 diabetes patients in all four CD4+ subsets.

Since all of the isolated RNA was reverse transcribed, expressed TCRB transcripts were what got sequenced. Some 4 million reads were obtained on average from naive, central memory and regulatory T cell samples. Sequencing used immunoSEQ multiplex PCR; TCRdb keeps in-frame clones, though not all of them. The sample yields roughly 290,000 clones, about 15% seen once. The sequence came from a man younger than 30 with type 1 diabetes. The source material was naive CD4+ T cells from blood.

CDR3 in amino acids: CASSGQGMDTQYF. DNA for the CDR3: TGTGCCAGCAGTGGACAGGGTATGGATACGCAGTATTTT. V is TRBV6-4 and J is TRBJ2-3; 7 bases map to TRBD1. CDR1 and CDR2 (germline): MRHNA, SNTAGT. CDR3 length: 13 amino acids. With 4 bases clipped from V and 6 bases from J, the junction kept 4 bases outside the gene matches.